The 6 T cell receptor beta chains below come from one sample, sequenced in a study of cytomegalovirus exposure and HLA in healthy donors. 60 Vbeta and 13 Jbeta primers were used in PCR. The assay was immunoSEQ multiplex PCR, and TCRdb's table has in-frame clones only and misses some. The sample contains under 140,000 clones, around 83% of which appear only once. Input material: PBMCs. Receptors originate from a woman aged 55-70 years in good health and CMV-seropositive.

The chain combines TRBV5-1 with TRBJ2-7; no clear D. CDR1 and CDR2 from the germline V gene are SGHRS and YFSETQ. Trimming took off 0 bases at V and 0 bases at J, with 7 bases between the two ends. This CDR3 is 14 amino acids long. CDR3 sequence reads: CASSLDRSSYEQYF. CDR3 DNA: TGCGCCAGCAGCTTGGATAGAAGCTCCTACGAGCAGTACTTC.

The CDR3 DNA is TGCGCCAGCAGCTCGAATAGCGGGAGGGCCGGGAATGAGCAGTTCTTC. It specifies CASSSNSGRAGNEQFF. The rearrangement links TRBV5-1 to TRBJ2-1, with 11 bases aligning to TRBD2. V dropped 3 bases and J dropped 7; count of bases not matched to a gene: 9. This CDR3 contains 16 residues. Germline V gene sequence: CDR1 SGHRS, CDR2 YFSETQ.

The chain is built from TRBV7-7 and TRBJ2-1; a possible D gene is TRBD2 (6 bases). There are 16 residues in the CDR3. V lost 0 bases and J lost 10, with 19 bases in between. The V gene's germline CDR1 is SSHAT and CDR2 FNYEAQ (reference sequence). This chain's CDR3 is CASSLAYSPSGGEQFF. The DNA for the CDR3 is TGTGCCAGCAGCTTAGCGTACAGTCCCTCTGGAGGGGAGCAGTTCTTC.

The chain joins TRBV9 to TRBJ1-2, with TRBD1 matching over 8 bases. The CDR3 runs 15 residues. V lost 3 bases, J lost 7 bases, and 11 bases stayed unmatched. Germline CDR1 and CDR2: SGDLS and YYNGEE. This chain's CDR3 is CASSGNRGIVFGYTF. CDR3 coding DNA: TGTGCCAGCAGCGGAAACAGGGGGATTGTGTTTGGCTACACCTTC.

The gene calls are TRBV5-1 and TRBJ2-2; 8 nucleotides line up with TRBD2. The CDR3 has 16 residues. Germline-derived CDR1 and CDR2 are SGHRS and YFSETQ. J lost 4 bases, V lost 2 bases, and 7 bases had no gene match. CDR3 in amino acids: CASSLGVAGPTGELFF. The CDR3 nucleotides read TGCGCCAGCAGCTTAGGGGTAGCGGGGCCCACCGGGGAGCTGTTTTTT.

As regards this clone: A junction end diverges from the germline sequence, so it may reflect a read error. The chain uses TRBV23-1 and TRBJ2-7; 7 bases line up with TRBD2. TRBV23-1 is an ORF, with its function uncertain. CDR3 length: 13 amino acids. The CDR3, as DNA: TGCGCCAGCATTCAAGGACTAGTCTACGAGCAGTACTTC. Its translation is CASIQGLVYEQYF.